The 8 T cell receptor beta chains given below trace back to one sample, sequenced in a study of blood T cells in healthy people across ages. A second PCR, run for 7 to 11 cycles, used a sample-barcoded 5' primer plus a J-beta primer mix. TCRdb analysed the 5' RACE reads with MiXCR anew, one entry per CDR3 protein. The data contain fewer than 2,000,000 distinct CDR3 sequences, about 35% of them singletons. Source material: blood. The source is a woman younger than 45 in good health.

CDR3 region: CASSRRRNRNEKLFF. For the CDR3, the DNA is TGTGCCAGCAGCCGCCGCAGGAATAGGAATGAAAAACTGTTTTTT. V usage is TRBV7-2 and J usage is TRBJ1-4, with no clear D. The germline V gene encodes CDR1 SGHTA and CDR2 FQGNSA. Deletions cut 5 bases from V and 5 bases from J, with 15 bases between. The CDR3 runs to 15 residues.

V is TRBV6-6 and J is TRBJ2-5, with 16 bases aligning to TRBD2. The CDR3 is made up of 17 amino acids. V lost 8 bases to trimming and J lost 1 base; unmatched junction nucleotides: 7. Germline CDR1 reads MNHNY; CDR2 reads SVGAGI (reference sequence). CDR3 residues: CASGGLAGGTSQETQYF. CDR3 in DNA: TGTGCCAGCGGGGGACTAGCGGGGGGGACCTCCCAAGAGACCCAGTACTTC.

For this clonotype: The junction shows a germline mismatch at one end, possibly a read error. The rearrangement uses TRBV24-1 and TRBJ1-1, with unresolved D. The germline CDR1 and CDR2 sequences are KGHDR and SFDVKD. The CDR3 is made up of 14 amino acids. The CDR3 is CATGDVGPSGEAFF. The DNA for the CDR3 is TGTGCCACCGGTGATGTGGGCCCTTCGGGTGAAGCTTTCTTT.

This clonotype was recorded at least ten times. V and J are TRBV6-4 and TRBJ2-1; 11 bases match TRBD2. This CDR3 is 14 amino acids long. V gave up 3 bases and J gave up 7 bases; unmatched junction bases: 2. Germline loops: CDR1 MRHNA, CDR2 SNTAGT. Here the CDR3 DNA reads TGTGCCAGCAGTGATAGCGGGGGGGCTAATGAGCAGTTCTTC. Amino acids: CASSDSGGANEQFF.

This chain links TRBV10-3 with TRBJ1-4, with 8 positions matching TRBD1. V shed 2 bases and J 7 bases; nucleotides not matched to a gene: 3. The CDR3 length is 14 residues. Germline CDR1 reads ENHRY; CDR2 reads SYGVKD. The CDR3 protein is CAISERQGSEKLFF. CDR3 bases: TGTGCCATCAGTGAGAGACAGGGGAGTGAAAAACTGTTTTTT.

This clonotype was observed at least ten times. The V call is TRBV6-1, the J call TRBJ2-5, with D possibly matching TRBD1 (5 bases). V was pared by 10 bases and J by 7 bases, with 22 bases between. Germline assignment: CDR1 MNHNS and CDR2 SASEGT. The CDR3 runs 14 residues. CDR3 nucleotides: TGTGCCACCCTTCCGACAGCCGAAGTAGGGACCCAGTACTTC. Its translation is CATLPTAEVGTQYF.

The gene calls are TRBV9 and TRBJ2-3; 13 nucleotides match TRBD2. This CDR3 is built from 20 residues. J was trimmed by 0 bases and V by 4 bases; bases with no gene match: 14. Per the germline V gene, CDR1 is SGDLS and CDR2 is YYNGEE. CDR3 in DNA: TGTGCCAGCAGCTTCGCGGGACTAGCGGGGACTATAACTAGCACAGATACGCAGTATTTT. It is translated as CASSFAGLAGTITSTDTQYF.

There are a few counts of this clonotype. The gene calls are TRBV11-2 and TRBJ2-7; D is unresolved. The germline gives CDR1 SGHAT, CDR2 FQNNGV. Trimming pared 3 bases from V and 5 bases from J, leaving 11 bases between. This CDR3 region has 13 residues. The CDR3 sequence is CASSFIALNEQYF. The CDR3 DNA sequence: TGTGCCAGCAGCTTTATAGCCCTCAACGAGCAGTACTTC.